This T cell receptor (delta chain) was identified during a study of gamma-delta T cells after stem cell transplantation. As concerns this clone: The translation of this DNA and the TCRdb protein of a much larger clone differ at residue 14, probably owing to a read error; the protein shown here is translated from the DNA.

TCRdb redid the clone calls on the RT-PCR reads with CATT. The table shows over a thousand delta-chain clones, with 1.5% to 2% occurring only once. The TCR was taken from a human donor. It is not recorded whose cells these are; they may come from a transplant donor. Sequencing was performed on gamma-delta T cells.

The CDR3 is CALGEPEAFLRTGCTDKLIF. CDR3 coding DNA: TGTGCTCTTGGGGAACCTGAGGCCTTCCTGCGGACTGGGTGCACCGATAAACTCATCTTT. The genes are TRDV1 and TRDJ1, with D tentatively TRDD2 (7 bases). Deletions cut 1 base from V and 1 base from J, with 25 bases between. Per the germline V gene, CDR1 is TSWWSYY and CDR2 is QGS. CDR3 length: 20 residues.